This T cell receptor beta chain was profiled in a study of cytomegalovirus exposure and HLA in healthy donors (dated by TCRdb to between 2016 and 2019). General notes on the study: In an earlier analysis of about 560 of the donors, 250 to 350 Gb of sequence data and some 100 million unique TCR beta sequences from 150 million to 200 million T cells were reported. About 310 gigabases of sequencing data and around 87 million unique TCR sequences were included in an early release covering roughly 600 HLA-typed donors. An earlier analysis of about 620 of the donors applied high-throughput TCR beta sequencing to assess whether each TCR beta V gene segment acted as functional or pseudogenic. A later analysis re-analyzed previously published TCR beta repertoires from 650 to 800 donors and added high-resolution HLA genotyping to study TCR occurrence patterns. Every repertoire in the discovery cohort had been generated on one and the same sequencing platform. Class I and class II HLA loci were covered by the typing at four-digit resolution. The aim of the study was to test whether cataloging public T cell receptors could identify signatures of past pathogen exposure. Four or five DR-DQ haplotypes were handled as single units for association and clustering because linkage in the cohort was strong. Donor age, sex, ethnicity and CMV serostatus were collected together with the repertoire data. The later analysis used no new phenotypic data to find candidate immune exposures, relying instead on TCR beta sequences and their occurrence across donors. A later genetic analysis took genome-wide SNP genotypes for about three fifths of the 666 donors and used that subset as a discovery cohort. The number of donors typed differed by locus, with 629-630 for A, B, C, DRB1 and DQB1, more than 500 for DQA1, approximately 580 for DPA1, and roughly 450 for DPB1. Besides the first cohort of 550 to 750 subjects, a separate validation cohort made up of over a hundred different subjects was used. Across roughly 420 genotyped donors of the cohort, an average of roughly 230,000 unique TCR beta nucleotide sequences per donor were sequenced, and roughly a sixth of those sequences were non-productive. High-throughput TCR immunosequencing, statistical association of individual TCRs with disease status, and machine learning were combined to predict cytomegalovirus infection status. Of the roughly 400 genotyped donors, approximately 83% fell in the genetic ancestry cluster associated with self-reported Caucasian donors. The study used immunosequencing to profile the T cell repertoires of several hundred subjects and linked those repertoires to cytomegalovirus serostatus. What the study reported, not specific to this receptor: In a later analysis, TCR association rates were found to vary across HLA loci, with the most associated TCRs seen for DRB1 alleles and the fewest for HLA-C alleles. Linkage disequilibrium might explain the correlated functional status among segregating V segments, but an unknown experimental factor could not be ruled out. At a false discovery rate of 0.05, a later analysis linked some 18,000 TCR beta sequences to specific HLA alleles. According to a later analysis, most CMV-associated TCR beta chains appeared to be HLA-restricted, and the HLA associations seemed to be driven largely by CMV exposure. Several of the top co-occurrence clusters appeared to be linked to parvovirus B19, influenza, CMV and Epstein-Barr virus, according to a later analysis. The authors suggested that the approach could potentially be generalized to other disease states and immunological phenotypes. Most TCR sequences were seen in very few donors, while some public TCRs were found in many individuals. In a later analysis, HLA-associated TCR beta chains were found to be more clonally expanded and to have lower generation probabilities than equally common non-associated chains. Because HLA typing was missing for some donors at each locus, association tests included only the typed subset. Because counts were too low, 15 to 20 rarely observed V segments, including chromosome 9 orphons, were excluded from the earlier analysis of some 590 of the donors. In both the original and validation cohorts, the classifier was reported to diagnose cytomegalovirus status with high specificity and sensitivity. An association between a missense DCLRE1C variant and V-gene and J-gene trimming of TCR beta chains was found in a later genetic analysis and replicated in an independent cohort. In an earlier analysis of under 600 of the donors, most TCR beta V segments were observed in productive rearrangements about 87% or about 30% of the time, broadly matching IMGT annotations. According to a later genetic analysis, donors in an Asian-associated ancestry cluster had fewer N-insertions in productive TCRs than the roughly 700-donor mean. The presence/absence analyses assumed that sequencing depth was roughly uniform across donors, and that assumption may not be true. A further reported finding was that TCR beta sequences accurately predicted the HLA-A and HLA-B alleles for most subjects in the first cohort. The only immune exposure information available for the cohort was CMV serostatus. A total of about 180 TCR beta chains were listed by the study as associated with cytomegalovirus. In vitro tests confirmed that a few of the cytomegalovirus-associated TCR beta chains recognize cytomegalovirus antigens. This cohort had only TCR beta chains sequenced, and the lack of alpha or paired-chain data limited which features could be detected. Assigning TCR associations to individual alleles was difficult when HLA alleles, especially DR and DQ, strongly co-occurred. A cluster of highly shared sequence variants was judged likely to represent a technical artifact of the sequencing pipeline.

This clone was found a few times. Its target antigen remains unknown. No base quality information exists; no much larger clone differs at one position. The library was produced with the immunoSEQ multiplex PCR assay. For the multiplex PCR, a mixture combining 60 forward primers for TCR Vbeta segments and 13 reverse primers for TCR Jbeta segments was used. Amplification of the CDR3 region of rearranged TCR beta genes was performed with a multiplex PCR assay on genomic DNA. On the Illumina HiSeq System, the amplified TCR beta libraries were sequenced as 87-base-pair reads. The authors' analysis ran thus. In a later analysis, tens of millions of unique TCR beta chains were counted across the 690 or so repertoires, and about 10 million of these chains were shared by at least two donors. To remove PCR and sequencing errors, raw reads were error-corrected and collapsed into unique sequences using a nearest-neighbor algorithm that merged closely related sequences. To assign V, D and J gene segments, CDR3 sequences were aligned to IMGT reference sequences. For a sequence to be retained, at least a six-nucleotide match to both a V gene segment and a J gene segment was required. A rearrangement counted as productive if the CDR3 had no stop codons and remained in frame with V and J, and every other rearrangement counted as non-productive. Following IMGT convention, CDR3 was defined as the stretch from the second conserved V-encoded cysteine up to the conserved J-encoded phenylalanine. The earlier analysis of 500 to 600 of the donors excluded sequences that lacked an unambiguous match to a single V gene segment. An earlier analysis of some 610 of the donors called V segments functional above 56.7% productive rearrangements and segregating when the between-donor standard deviation exceeded 5%. A statistical classification framework was built to diagnose cytomegalovirus status from the catalog of TCR beta chain sequences. V and J gene assignment, in a later analysis, came from comparing TCR nucleotide sequences with IMGT/GENE-DB human TR gene sequences. A later analysis assigned CDR3 sequences and most-parsimonious VDJ recombination scenarios with the TCRdist pipeline. In a later analysis, each TCR beta chain was defined by its CDR3 amino acid sequence together with its V-gene family, and reads without a unique V-gene family were excluded. A later analysis removed 450 to 600 highly shared, low-generation-probability nucleotide sequences to deal with suspected cross-contamination and a sequencing artifact. For each public chain, a later analysis derived a clonal expansion index from normalized ranks of inferred template counts within each repertoire. In a later analysis, generation probabilities were computed with a VDJ recombination model fitted to out-of-frame rearrangements, and the resulting probabilities were checked against IGoR. In a later analysis, hypergeometric tests were used to score TCR-TCR, TCR-HLA and TCR-CMV co-occurrence, with a repertoire-size bias correction applied to TCR pairs. A later analysis estimated false discovery rates by permuting HLA or CMV assignments 20 times. In a later analysis, co-occurring TCRs were grouped using DBSCAN, with TCRdist sequence similarity added in when clustering inside HLA-allele-positive subsets. Repertoires with fewer than 30,000 or more than 120,000 public chains were left out of co-occurrence clustering, as were five repertoires with anomalous nucleotide sharing. Drawn from immuneACCESS, this table holds only the in-frame rearrangements with V and J called that TCRdb kept. Clones are partly lost; checked studies trace under half to an unresolved V gene and leave the rest unexplained. The V and J calls and clone size come from that table; D and trimming were worked out from the DNA. The sample data list about 180,000 clones, and about four fifths of these were observed just once. The top ten constitute 4.5% to 5.5% of the sample.

The cohort comprised under 700 healthy bone marrow donors. All cohort members were sampled while nominally healthy, although unrecorded immune exposures were likely present. The donor was CMV seronegative and belonged to the group of around 350 seronegative cohort members. A peripheral blood sample was provided by each donor, and peripheral blood mononuclear cells were used for TCR beta sequencing. The Qiagen DNeasy Blood Extraction Kit was used to extract genomic DNA from the blood cell samples. The sample comprised PBMCs. The receptor's source is a man aged 18 to 30 in good health and CMV-seronegative.

Read as DNA, the sequence is TGTGCCAGTAGTAGCGGAACTCTATTCACTGAAGCTTTCTTT. Its protein product is CASSSGTLFTEAFF. The chain was built from TRBV19 and TRBJ1-1; the D gene cannot be resolved reliably. CDR1 and CDR2 are read off the germline V gene (reference sequence) as LNHDA and SQIVND. V lost 4 bases and J lost 4 bases; the stretch between them is 13 bases long. The CDR3 numbers 14 residues from cysteine through phenylalanine. The sequence is cut down to CDR3 DNA, 42 bases in frame from base 1.